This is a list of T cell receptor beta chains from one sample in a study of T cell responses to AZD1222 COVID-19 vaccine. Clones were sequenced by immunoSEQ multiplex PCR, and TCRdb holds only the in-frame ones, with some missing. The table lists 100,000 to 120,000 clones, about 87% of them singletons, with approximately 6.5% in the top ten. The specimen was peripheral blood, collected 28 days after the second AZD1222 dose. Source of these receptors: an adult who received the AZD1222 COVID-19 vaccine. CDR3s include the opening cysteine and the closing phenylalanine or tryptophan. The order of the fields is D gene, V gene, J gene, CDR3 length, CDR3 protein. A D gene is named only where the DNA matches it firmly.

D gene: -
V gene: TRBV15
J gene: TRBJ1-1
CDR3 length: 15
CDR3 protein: CATSRDAGRNTEAFF

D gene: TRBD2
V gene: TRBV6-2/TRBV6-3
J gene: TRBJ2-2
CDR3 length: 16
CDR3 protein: CASSLVVRGYTGELFF

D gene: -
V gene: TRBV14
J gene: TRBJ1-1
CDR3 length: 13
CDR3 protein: CASSQGWNTEAFF

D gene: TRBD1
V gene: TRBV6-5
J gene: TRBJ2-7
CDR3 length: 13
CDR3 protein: CASSRDSYYEQYF

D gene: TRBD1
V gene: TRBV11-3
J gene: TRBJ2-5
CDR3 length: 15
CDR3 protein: CASSSGQGATETQYF

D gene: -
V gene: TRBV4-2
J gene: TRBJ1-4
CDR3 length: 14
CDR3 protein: CASSPDRPNEKLFF

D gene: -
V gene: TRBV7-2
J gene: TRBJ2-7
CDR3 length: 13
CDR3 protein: CASSLGGRYEQYF

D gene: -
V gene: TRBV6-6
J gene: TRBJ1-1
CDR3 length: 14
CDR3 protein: CASRHTDGHTEAFF

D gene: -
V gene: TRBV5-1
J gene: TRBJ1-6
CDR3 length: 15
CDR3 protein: CASSLDPGGGSPLHF

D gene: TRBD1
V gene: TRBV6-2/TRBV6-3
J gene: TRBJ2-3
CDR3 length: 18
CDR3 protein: CASSYPFGQGTNTDTQYF

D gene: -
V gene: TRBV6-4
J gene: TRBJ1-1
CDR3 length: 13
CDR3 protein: CASSGGTNTEAFF

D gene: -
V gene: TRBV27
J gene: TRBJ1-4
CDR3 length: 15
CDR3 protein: CASSTTRGTNEKLFF

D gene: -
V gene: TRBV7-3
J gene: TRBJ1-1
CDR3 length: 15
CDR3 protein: CASAMDGYRGTEAFF

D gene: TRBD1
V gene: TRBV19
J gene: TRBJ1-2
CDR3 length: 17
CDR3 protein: CASSQRDRGTGGYGYTF

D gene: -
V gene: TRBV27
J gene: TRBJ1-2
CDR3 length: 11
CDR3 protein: CATGGGYGYTF

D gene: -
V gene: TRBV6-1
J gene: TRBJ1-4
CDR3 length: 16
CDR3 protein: CASSEALWGATEKLFF

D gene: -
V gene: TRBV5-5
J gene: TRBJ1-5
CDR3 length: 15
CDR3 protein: CASSHLPDSNQPQHF

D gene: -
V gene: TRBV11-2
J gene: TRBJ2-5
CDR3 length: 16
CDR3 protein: CASSLFGGLIQETQYF

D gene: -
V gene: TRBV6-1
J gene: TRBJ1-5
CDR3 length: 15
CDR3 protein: CASSESGGTNQPQHF

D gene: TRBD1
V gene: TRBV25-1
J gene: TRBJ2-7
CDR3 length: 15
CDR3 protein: CASSAAGTGIYEQYF

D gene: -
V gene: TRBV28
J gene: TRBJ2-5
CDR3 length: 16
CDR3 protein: CASSLYSGNWVPAQYF

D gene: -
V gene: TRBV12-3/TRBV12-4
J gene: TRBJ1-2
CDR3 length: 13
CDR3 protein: CASSLDNNYGYTF

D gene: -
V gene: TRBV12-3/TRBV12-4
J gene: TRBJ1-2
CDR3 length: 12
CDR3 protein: CASSFGGYGYTF

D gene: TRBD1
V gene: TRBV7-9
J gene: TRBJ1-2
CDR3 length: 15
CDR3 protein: CASSQGQALLYGYTF